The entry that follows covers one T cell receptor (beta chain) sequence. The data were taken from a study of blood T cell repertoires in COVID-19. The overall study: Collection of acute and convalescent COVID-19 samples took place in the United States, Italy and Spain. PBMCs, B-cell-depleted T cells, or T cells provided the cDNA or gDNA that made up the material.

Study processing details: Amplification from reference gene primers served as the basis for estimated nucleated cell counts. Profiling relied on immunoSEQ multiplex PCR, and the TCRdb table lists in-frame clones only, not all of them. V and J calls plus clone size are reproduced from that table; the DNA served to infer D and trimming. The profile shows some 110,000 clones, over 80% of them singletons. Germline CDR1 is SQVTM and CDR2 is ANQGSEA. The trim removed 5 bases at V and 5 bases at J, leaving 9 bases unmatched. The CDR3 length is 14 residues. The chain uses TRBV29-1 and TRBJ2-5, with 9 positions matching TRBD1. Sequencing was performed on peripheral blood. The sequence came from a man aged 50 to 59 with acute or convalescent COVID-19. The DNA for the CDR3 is TGCAGCGTTTCTGACAGGGGGACCTCTGAGACCCAGTACTTC. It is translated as CSVSDRGTSETQYF.